This T cell receptor (beta chain) came from a study of shared clonotypes between healthy human individuals. TCRdb's copy holds only in-frame clones and misses some; the assay was immunoSEQ multiplex PCR. The table lists around 2,000,000 clones, about 95% of them singletons. Germline V gives CDR1 MGHRA, CDR2 YSYEKL. The CDR3 loop spans 16 amino acids. Trimming stripped 2 bases from V and 3 bases from J, with 14 bases between. In the naive CD8 group, cells lacked CD45RO and were positively selected for CCR7, so terminally differentiated effector memory CD45RA+ cells were left out. The chain carries TRBV4-1 and TRBJ2-1; D possibly corresponds to TRBD1 (6 bases). The clonotype comes from a young man in good health. Sequencing was done on a sample of naive CD8+ T cells sorted from blood. CDR3 residues: CASSQLTGKGYNEQFF. CDR3 bases: TGCGCCAGCAGCCAACTAACAGGGAAGGGCTACAATGAGCAGTTCTTC.